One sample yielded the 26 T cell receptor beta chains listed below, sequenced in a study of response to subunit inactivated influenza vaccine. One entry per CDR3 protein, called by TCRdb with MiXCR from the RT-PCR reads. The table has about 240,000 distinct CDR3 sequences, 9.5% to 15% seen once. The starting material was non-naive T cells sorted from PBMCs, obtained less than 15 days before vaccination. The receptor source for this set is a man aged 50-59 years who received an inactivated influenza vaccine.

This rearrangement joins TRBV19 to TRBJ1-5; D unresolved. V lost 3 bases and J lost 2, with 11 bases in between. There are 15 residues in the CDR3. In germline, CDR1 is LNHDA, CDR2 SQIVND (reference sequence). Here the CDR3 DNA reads TGTGCCAGTAGTATTTTGTCCTGGGGCAATCAGCCCCAGCATTTT. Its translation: CASSILSWGNQPQHF.

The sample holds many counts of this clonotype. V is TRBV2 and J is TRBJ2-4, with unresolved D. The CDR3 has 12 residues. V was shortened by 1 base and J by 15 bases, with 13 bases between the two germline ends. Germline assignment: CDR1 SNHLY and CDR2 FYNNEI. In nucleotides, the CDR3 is TGTGCCAGCAGTGAAGAACGCCCTGGTGGGTACTTC. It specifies CASSEERPGGYF.

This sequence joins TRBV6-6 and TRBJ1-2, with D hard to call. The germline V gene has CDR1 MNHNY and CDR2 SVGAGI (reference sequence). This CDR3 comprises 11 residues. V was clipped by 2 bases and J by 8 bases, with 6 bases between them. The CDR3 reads CASSYARGYTF. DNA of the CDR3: TGTGCCAGCAGTTACGCCAGAGGCTACACCTTC.

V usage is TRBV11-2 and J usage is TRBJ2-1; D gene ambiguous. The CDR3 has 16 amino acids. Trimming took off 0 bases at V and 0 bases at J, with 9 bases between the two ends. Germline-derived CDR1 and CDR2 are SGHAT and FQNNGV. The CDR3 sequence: CASSLDLGFSYNEQFF. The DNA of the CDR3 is TGTGCCAGCAGCTTAGATCTCGGGTTCTCCTACAATGAGCAGTTCTTC.

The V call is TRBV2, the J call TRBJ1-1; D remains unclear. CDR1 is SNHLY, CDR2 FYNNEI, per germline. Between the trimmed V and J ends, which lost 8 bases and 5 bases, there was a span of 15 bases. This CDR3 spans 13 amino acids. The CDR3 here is CASCYTIGTEAFF. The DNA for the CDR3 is TGTGCCAGCTGTTATACGATAGGGACTGAAGCTTTCTTT. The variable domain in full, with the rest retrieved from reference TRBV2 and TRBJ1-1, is EPEVTQTPSHQVTQMGQEVILRCVPISNHLYFYWYRQILGQKVEFLVSFYNNEISEKSEIFDDQFSVERPDGSNFTLKIRSTKLEDSAMYFCASCYTIGTEAFFGQGTRLTVV.

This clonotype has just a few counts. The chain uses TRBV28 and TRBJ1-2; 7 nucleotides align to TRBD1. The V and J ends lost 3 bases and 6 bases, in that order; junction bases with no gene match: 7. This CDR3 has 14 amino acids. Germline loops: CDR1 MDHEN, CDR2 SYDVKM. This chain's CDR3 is CASSFPGGNNGYTF. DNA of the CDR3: TGTGCCAGCAGTTTTCCAGGGGGTAATAATGGCTACACCTTC.

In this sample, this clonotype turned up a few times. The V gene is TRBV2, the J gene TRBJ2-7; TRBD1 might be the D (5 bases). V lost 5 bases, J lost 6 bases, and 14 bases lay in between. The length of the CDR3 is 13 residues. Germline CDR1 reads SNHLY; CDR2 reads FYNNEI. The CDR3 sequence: CASSNRGFGEQYF. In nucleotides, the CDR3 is TGTGCCAGCAGTAATAGGGGTTTTGGCGAGCAGTACTTC.

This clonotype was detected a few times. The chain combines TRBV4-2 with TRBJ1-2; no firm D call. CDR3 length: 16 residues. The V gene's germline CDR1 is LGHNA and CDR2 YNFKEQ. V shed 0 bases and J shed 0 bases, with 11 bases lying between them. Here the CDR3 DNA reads TGTGCCAGCAGCCAAGAGTCTCATGGAGCTAACTATGGCTACACCTTC. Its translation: CASSQESHGANYGYTF.

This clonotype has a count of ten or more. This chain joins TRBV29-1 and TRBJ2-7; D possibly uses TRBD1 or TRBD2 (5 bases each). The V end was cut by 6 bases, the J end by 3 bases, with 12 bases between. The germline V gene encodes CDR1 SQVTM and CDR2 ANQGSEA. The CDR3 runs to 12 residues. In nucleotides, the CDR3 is TGCAGCGTGGGACCCTACCTCTACGAGCAGTACTTC. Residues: CSVGPYLYEQYF.

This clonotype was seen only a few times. In nucleotides, the CDR3 is TGTGCCAGCAGCTTACTGGACCCGTCTGGGGCCAACGTCCTGACTTTC. Protein sequence: CASSLLDPSGANVLTF. The chain recombines TRBV7-8 with TRBJ2-6; D not certain. CDR1 SGHVS and CDR2 FQNEAQ come from the germline V gene. The CDR3 is 16 amino acids. The V gene lost 2 bases and the J gene lost 1 base, with 9 bases spanning the gap. Looking up the rest from reference TRBV7-8 and TRBJ2-6 gives the full variable domain: GAGVSQSPRYKVAKRGQDVALRCDPISGHVSLFWYQQALGQGPEFLTYFQNEAQLDKSGLPSDRFFAERPEGSVSTLKIQRTQQEDSAVYLCASSLLDPSGANVLTFGAGSRLTVL.

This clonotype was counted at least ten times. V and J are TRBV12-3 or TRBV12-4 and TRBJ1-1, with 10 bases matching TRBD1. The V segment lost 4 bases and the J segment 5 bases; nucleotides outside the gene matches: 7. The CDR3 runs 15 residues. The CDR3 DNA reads TGTGCCAGCAGTTGGAGGACAGGGGGGGGGACTGAAGCTTTCTTT. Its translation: CASSWRTGGGTEAFF.

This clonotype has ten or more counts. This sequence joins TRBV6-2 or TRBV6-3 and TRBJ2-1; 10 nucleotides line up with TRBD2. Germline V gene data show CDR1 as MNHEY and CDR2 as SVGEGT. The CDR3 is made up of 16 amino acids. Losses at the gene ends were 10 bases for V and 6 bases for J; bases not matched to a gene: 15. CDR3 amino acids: CATRSPSGSVSNEQFF. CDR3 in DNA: TGTGCCACCCGATCGCCTAGCGGGAGCGTGAGCAATGAGCAGTTCTTC.

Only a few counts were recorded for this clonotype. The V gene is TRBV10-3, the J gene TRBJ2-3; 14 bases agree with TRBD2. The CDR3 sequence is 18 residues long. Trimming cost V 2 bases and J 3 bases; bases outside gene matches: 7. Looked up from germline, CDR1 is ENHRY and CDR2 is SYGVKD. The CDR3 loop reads CAISEAWTSGGPTDTQYF. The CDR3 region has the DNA TGTGCCATCAGTGAGGCCTGGACTAGCGGGGGGCCGACAGATACGCAGTATTTT.

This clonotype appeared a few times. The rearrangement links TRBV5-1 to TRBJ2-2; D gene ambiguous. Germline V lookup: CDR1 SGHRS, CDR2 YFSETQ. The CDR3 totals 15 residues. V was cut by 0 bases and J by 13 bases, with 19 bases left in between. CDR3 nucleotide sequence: TGCGCCAGCAGCTTGGCCGGTGATGTGGCTTGGGGGCTGTTTTTT. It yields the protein CASSLAGDVAWGLFF.

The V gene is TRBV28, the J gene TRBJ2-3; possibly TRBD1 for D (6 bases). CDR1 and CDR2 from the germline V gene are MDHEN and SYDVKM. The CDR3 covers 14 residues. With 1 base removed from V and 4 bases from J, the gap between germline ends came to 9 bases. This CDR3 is CASSLLQGADTQYF. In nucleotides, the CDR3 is TGTGCCAGCAGTTTATTACAGGGAGCAGATACGCAGTATTTT. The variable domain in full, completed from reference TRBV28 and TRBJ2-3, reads DVKVTQSSRYLVKRTGEKVFLECVQDMDHENMFWYRQDPGLGLRLIYFSYDVKMKEKGDIPEGYSVSREKKERFSLILESASTNQTSMYLCASSLLQGADTQYFGPGTRLTVL.

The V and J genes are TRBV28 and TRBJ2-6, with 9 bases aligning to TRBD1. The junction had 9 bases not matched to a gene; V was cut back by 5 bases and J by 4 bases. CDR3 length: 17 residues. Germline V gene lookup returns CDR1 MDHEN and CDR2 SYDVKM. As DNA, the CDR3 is TGTGCCAGCAGTGGTCCCGGGACAGGGTCCGGGGCCAACGTCCTGACTTTC. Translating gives CASSGPGTGSGANVLTF. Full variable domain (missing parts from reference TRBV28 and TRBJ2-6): DVKVTQSSRYLVKRTGEKVFLECVQDMDHENMFWYRQDPGLGLRLIYFSYDVKMKEKGDIPEGYSVSREKKERFSLILESASTNQTSMYLCASSGPGTGSGANVLTFGAGSRLTVL.

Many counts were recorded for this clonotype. The CDR3 DNA follows: TGTGCCAGCAGGGACTACCAAAAACAGTTCTTC. This gives the protein CASRDYQKQFF. The V and J genes are TRBV2 and TRBJ2-1, with a weak D call TRBD2 (6 bases). V shed 6 bases and J shed 13 bases, with 13 bases lying between them. Germline loops: CDR1 SNHLY, CDR2 FYNNEI. The CDR3 totals 11 residues.

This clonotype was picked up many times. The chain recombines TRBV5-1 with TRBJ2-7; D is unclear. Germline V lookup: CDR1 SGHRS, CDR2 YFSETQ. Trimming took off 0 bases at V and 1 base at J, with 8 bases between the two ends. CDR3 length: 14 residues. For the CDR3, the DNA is TGCGCCAGCAGCTTGGAAGTCCAGTCCTACGAGCAGTACTTC. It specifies CASSLEVQSYEQYF.

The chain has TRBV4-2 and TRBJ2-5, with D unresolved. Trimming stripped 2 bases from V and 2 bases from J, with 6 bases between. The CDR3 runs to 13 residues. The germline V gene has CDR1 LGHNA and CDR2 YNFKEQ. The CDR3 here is CASSQQAQETQYF. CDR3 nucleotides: TGTGCCAGCAGCCAACAGGCTCAAGAGACCCAGTACTTC.

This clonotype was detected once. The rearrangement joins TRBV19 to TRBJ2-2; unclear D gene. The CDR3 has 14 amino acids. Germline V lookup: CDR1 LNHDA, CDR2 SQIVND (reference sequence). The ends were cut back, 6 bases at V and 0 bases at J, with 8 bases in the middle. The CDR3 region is CASRSDPNTGELFF. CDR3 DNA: TGTGCCAGTAGGTCAGACCCGAACACCGGGGAGCTGTTTTTT. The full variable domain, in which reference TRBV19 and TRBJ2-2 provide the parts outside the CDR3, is DGGITQSPKYLFRKEGQNVTLSCEQNLNHDAMYWYRQDPGQGLRLIYYSQIVNDFQKGDIAEGYSVSREKKESFPLTVTSAQKNPTAFYLCASRSDPNTGELFFGEGSRLTVL.

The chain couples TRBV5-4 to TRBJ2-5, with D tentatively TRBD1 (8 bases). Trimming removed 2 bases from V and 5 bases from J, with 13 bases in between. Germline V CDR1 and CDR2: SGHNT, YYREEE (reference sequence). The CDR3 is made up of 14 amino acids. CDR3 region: CASSFPQGGETQYF. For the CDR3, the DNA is TGTGCCAGCAGCTTCCCACAGGGGGGGGAGACCCAGTACTTC. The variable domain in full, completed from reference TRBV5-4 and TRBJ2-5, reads ETGVTQSPTHLIKTRGQQVTLRCSSQSGHNTVSWYQQALGQGPQFIFQYYREEENGRGNFPPRFSGLQFPNYSSELNVNALELDDSALYLCASSFPQGGETQYFGPGTRLLVL.

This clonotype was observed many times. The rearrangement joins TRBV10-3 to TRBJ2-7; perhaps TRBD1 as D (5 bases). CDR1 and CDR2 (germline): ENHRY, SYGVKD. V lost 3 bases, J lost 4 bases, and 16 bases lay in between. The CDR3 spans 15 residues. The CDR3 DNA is TGTGCCATCAGTGATTCGGCAGGGTTAGGGTACGAGCAGTACTTC. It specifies CAISDSAGLGYEQYF.

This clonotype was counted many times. As DNA, the CDR3 is TGTGCCACCAGCAGAGATCCGACGGCCACAGATACGCAGTATTTT. This translates into CATSRDPTATDTQYF. V and J are TRBV15 and TRBJ2-3; D gene unclear. Germline V gene sequence: CDR1 LNHNV, CDR2 YYDKDF (reference sequence). The CDR3 runs 15 residues. Trimming stripped 0 bases from V and 2 bases from J, with 9 bases between.

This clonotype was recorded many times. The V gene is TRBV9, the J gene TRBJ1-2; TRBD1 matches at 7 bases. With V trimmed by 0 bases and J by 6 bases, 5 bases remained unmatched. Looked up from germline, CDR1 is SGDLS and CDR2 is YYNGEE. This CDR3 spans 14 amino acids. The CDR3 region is CASSVATGDNGYTF. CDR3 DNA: TGTGCCAGCAGCGTAGCCACAGGGGACAATGGCTACACCTTC.

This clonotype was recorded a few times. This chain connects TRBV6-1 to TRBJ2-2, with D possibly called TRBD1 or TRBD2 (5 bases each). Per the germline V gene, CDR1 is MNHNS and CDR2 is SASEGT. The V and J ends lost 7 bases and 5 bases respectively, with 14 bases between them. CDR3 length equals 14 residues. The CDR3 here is CASTVGTETGELFF. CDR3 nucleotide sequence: TGTGCCAGCACCGTCGGGACCGAGACCGGGGAGCTGTTTTTT.

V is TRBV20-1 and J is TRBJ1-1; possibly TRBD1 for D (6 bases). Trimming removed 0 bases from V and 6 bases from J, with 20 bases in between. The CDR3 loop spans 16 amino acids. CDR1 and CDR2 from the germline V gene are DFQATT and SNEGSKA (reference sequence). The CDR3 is CSARDHGTTGWSEAFF. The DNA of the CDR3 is TGCAGTGCTAGAGATCACGGCACAACAGGGTGGTCTGAAGCTTTCTTT.